The 24 T cell receptor beta chains below were found in one sample sequenced in a study of blood T cells in healthy people across ages. Primers used in a second PCR of roughly 6 to 12 cycles were a sample-barcoded 5' primer and a J-beta primer mix. Each CDR3 protein is one row after TCRdb ran MiXCR on the 5' RACE reads. The sample has 1.5 million to 2 million distinct CDR3 sequences, approximately 39% seen once. Source material: blood. The receptors originated from a human donor in good health.

In its sample, this clonotype was seen a few times. One end of the junction fails to match germline, which may point to a read error. The chain recombines TRBV3-1 with TRBJ2-1; TRBD1 might be the D (5 bases). The length of the CDR3 is 15 residues. Germline V gene lookup returns CDR1 LGHDT and CDR2 YNNKEL (reference sequence). The CDR3 loop is CASSHQGPSYNGQFF. In DNA, the CDR3 is TGTGCCAGCAGCCACCAGGGCCCCTCCTATAATGGGCAGTTCTTC.

This clonotype has more than one count but fewer than ten. J is TRBJ1-4 and V is TRBV28, with a possible D match to TRBD1 (6 bases). V lost 10 bases to trimming and J lost 6 bases, with 18 bases between them. Germline assignment: CDR1 MDHEN and CDR2 SYDVKM. There are 14 residues in the CDR3. Written as DNA, the CDR3 is TGTGCCACCGCAAATGGGGGGGCGGATGAAAAACTGTTTTTT. Protein product: CATANGGADEKLFF.

The chain carries TRBV4-2 and TRBJ2-3; D may be TRBD1 (5 bases). V shed 3 bases and J shed 6 bases, with 16 bases lying between them. CDR3 length: 15 amino acids. Germline V gene lookup returns CDR1 LGHNA and CDR2 YNFKEQ. As DNA, the CDR3 is TGTGCCAGCAGCCAGGCAGGCCCGAAGGGGGATACGCAGTATTTT. This codes for CASSQAGPKGDTQYF.

Only a few counts were recorded for this clonotype. The genes are TRBV30 and TRBJ2-4; 9 nucleotides match TRBD2. The end of the DNA aligns better with TRBJ2-5, so the J call may be wrong. This CDR3 has 14 residues. Germline values: CDR1 GTSNPN, CDR2 SVGIG (reference sequence). As DNA, the CDR3 is TGTGCCTGGAGTTCAGGCGGGGGGGAAGAGACCCAGTACTTC. Translated, it gives CAWSSGGGEETQYF.

The chain couples TRBV6-2 or TRBV6-3 to TRBJ1-2, with D perhaps TRBD1 (5 bases). This CDR3 contains 17 residues. V dropped 2 bases and J dropped 6 bases, with 22 bases sitting between them. Germline CDR1 is MNHEY and CDR2 is SVGEGT. CDR3 sequence (DNA): TGTGCCAGCAGTTACGCCGGGACGAAACGTTGGGCAGATGGCTACACCTTC. Protein product: CASSYAGTKRWADGYTF.

This clonotype was observed a few times. The chain is built from TRBV6-1 and TRBJ2-1; D is possibly TRBD2 (5 bases). Germline CDR1 MNHNS, CDR2 SASEGT. Deletions cut 7 bases from V and 2 bases from J, with 9 bases between. This CDR3 is 13 amino acids long. The chain's CDR3 is CASITGAYNEQFF. For the CDR3, the DNA is TGTGCCAGCATAACCGGGGCCTACAATGAGCAGTTCTTC.

The chain has TRBV10-2 and TRBJ1-2; D is uncertain. Germline V gives CDR1 WSHSY, CDR2 SAAADI. This CDR3 spans 15 amino acids. With 2 bases removed from V and 4 bases from J, the gap between germline ends came to 14 bases. CDR3 coding DNA: TGCGCCAGCAGTGAGGGCCCCCGGGTAATCTATGGCTACACCTTC. It encodes CASSEGPRVIYGYTF.

The genes are TRBV6-1 and TRBJ2-4; the D is unclear. Germline V gene sequence: CDR1 MNHNS, CDR2 SASEGT. Trimming took off 0 bases at V and 13 bases at J, with 10 bases between the two ends. This CDR3 is built from 12 residues. Here the CDR3 DNA reads TGTGCCAGCAGTGAAGCGAGCCTAGAGCAGTACTTC. It yields the protein CASSEASLEQYF.

This clonotype was seen a single time. This rearrangement joins TRBV6-5 to TRBJ1-1; tentatively, D is TRBD1 (5 bases). Trimming took 0 bases from V and 2 from J, leaving 7 bases between them. This CDR3 contains 14 residues. In germline, CDR1 is MNHEY, CDR2 SVGAGI. CDR3 protein: CASSYSTDNTEAFF. CDR3 sequence (DNA): TGTGCCAGCAGTTACTCGACAGATAACACTGAAGCTTTCTTT.

This rearrangement joins TRBV11-2 to TRBJ1-2; TRBD1 matches 8 bases. The CDR3 sequence is 15 residues long. V was clipped by 2 bases and J by 10 bases; unmatched bases: 12. CDR1 SGHAT and CDR2 FQNNGV come from the germline V gene. The CDR3 DNA is TGTGCCAGCAGCTTAATTGTTGGACAGGGAAGTGCCTACACCTTC. It yields the protein CASSLIVGQGSAYTF.

In its sample, this clonotype was seen once. V gene TRBV11-3 combines with J gene TRBJ2-7; no firm D call. The CDR3 consists of 16 residues. Germline CDR1 is SGHNT and CDR2 is YENEEA. Deletions cut 2 bases from V and 1 base from J, with 15 bases between. Here the CDR3 DNA reads TGTGCCAGCAGCTTAAAAAGGTTGAACCCTTCCTACGAGCAGTACTTC. It is translated as CASSLKRLNPSYEQYF.

This clonotype appeared once. The V call is TRBV5-1, the J call TRBJ1-1; D perhaps matches TRBD1 (5 bases). The germline gives CDR1 SGHRS, CDR2 YFSETQ. This CDR3 comprises 15 residues. The V end lost 0 bases, the J end lost 5 bases, and 14 bases lay between the germline ends. CDR3 region: CASSLVVGRVTEAFF. In DNA, the CDR3 is TGCGCCAGCAGCTTGGTAGTCGGCAGGGTAACTGAAGCTTTCTTT. The whole variable domain, remainder taken from reference TRBV5-1 and TRBJ1-1, is KAGVTQTPRYLIKTRGQQVTLSCSPISGHRSVSWYQQTPGQGLQFLFEYFSETQRNKGNFPGRFSGRQFSNSRSEMNVSTLELGDSALYLCASSLVVGRVTEAFFGQGTRLTVV.

The chain combines TRBV10-3 with TRBJ2-5; a weak D match, TRBD2 (6 bases). V was cut by 10 bases and J by 5 bases, with 20 bases left in between. CDR3 size: 14 residues. The V gene's germline CDR1 is ENHRY and CDR2 SYGVKD. CDR3 protein: CATQGLGGAETQYF. The CDR3 bases are TGTGCCACCCAGGGCCTGGGCGGGGCCGAGACCCAGTACTTC.

In its sample, this clonotype was seen a few times. The V gene is TRBV10-3, the J gene TRBJ1-1, with D uncertain. Germline CDR1 and CDR2: ENHRY and SYGVKD. Trimming pared 0 bases from V and 11 bases from J, leaving 19 bases between. CDR3 size: 15 residues. Here the CDR3 reads CAISESSGHLLGAFF. Here the CDR3 DNA reads TGTGCCATCAGTGAGTCGTCTGGTCATCTCCTGGGGGCTTTCTTT.

V gene TRBV10-3 combines with J gene TRBJ2-5; D is unclear. The germline V gene encodes CDR1 ENHRY and CDR2 SYGVKD. The CDR3 loop spans 15 amino acids. The V and J ends lost 2 bases and 1 base respectively, with 11 bases between them. CDR3 in DNA: TGTGCCATCAGTGAGGCCGGTGGGCCCCAAGAGACCCAGTACTTC. Residues: CAISEAGGPQETQYF.

J is TRBJ2-1 and V is TRBV7-2, with 14 bases identical to TRBD2. The CDR3 extends over 16 amino acids. The germline CDR1 and CDR2 sequences are SGHTA and FQGNSA. J was trimmed by 7 bases and V by 5 bases; bases with no gene match: 7. This CDR3 reads CASSAGLAGGQNEQFF. The CDR3 DNA reads as TGTGCCAGCAGCGCCGGACTAGCGGGGGGCCAGAATGAGCAGTTCTTC. Drawing the rest from reference TRBV7-2 and TRBJ2-1, the complete variable domain is GAGVSQSPSNKVTEKGKDVELRCDPISGHTALYWYRQSLGQGLEFLIYFQGNSAPDKSGLPSDRFSAERTGGSVSTLTIQRTQQEDSAVYLCASSAGLAGGQNEQFFGPGTRLTVL.

The chain combines TRBV29-1 with TRBJ1-2; TRBD1 agrees at 7 bases. V was clipped by 5 bases and J by 6 bases; unmatched bases: 6. The CDR3 is made up of 12 amino acids. CDR1 and CDR2 from the germline V gene are SQVTM and ANQGSEA. Written as DNA, the CDR3 is TGCAGCGTTAGGGACAGTGACCATGGCTACACCTTC. It codes for CSVRDSDHGYTF.

The chain is built from TRBV10-3 and TRBJ2-5; D tentatively fits TRBD1 or TRBD2 (5 bases each). Trimming removed 0 bases at V and 0 bases at J, with 14 bases between. There are 17 residues in the CDR3. Germline V gene lookup returns CDR1 ENHRY and CDR2 SYGVKD. The CDR3 nucleotides read TGTGCCATCAGTGAGTCGATCGGGACCAGGTACCAAGAGACCCAGTACTTC. This gives the protein CAISESIGTRYQETQYF.

This chain uses TRBV7-9 with TRBJ1-1, with D possibly matching TRBD1 (6 bases). Trimming left V 6 bases short and J 5 bases short, with 16 bases between. CDR3 length: 14 residues. CDR1 and CDR2 (germline): SEHNR, FQNEAQ (reference sequence). The CDR3 bases are TGTGCCAGCAGTTTTGGGGGCTCGGGGACTGAAGCTTTCTTT. This sequence encodes CASSFGGSGTEAFF.

This clonotype was seen a handful of times. The chain joins TRBV4-2 to TRBJ2-3; 8 bases align to TRBD1. The V and J ends lost 0 bases and 5 bases, in that order; junction bases with no gene match: 4. The CDR3 runs 15 residues. The V gene's germline CDR1 is LGHNA and CDR2 YNFKEQ. CDR3 sequence: CASSQERTGKDTQYF. CDR3 sequence (DNA): TGTGCCAGCAGCCAAGAGAGGACAGGGAAAGATACGCAGTATTTT.

Concerning this clonotype: The germline gene is not matched at one end of the junction; a read error may be the cause. This chain links TRBV5-1 with TRBJ2-1; perhaps TRBD1 as D (5 bases). In germline, CDR1 is SGHRS, CDR2 YFSETQ. The CDR3 totals 15 residues. The CDR3 DNA is TGCGCCGGCAGCTTGGAAGAGACAGCATACAATGAGCAGTTCTTC. Protein sequence: CAGSLEETAYNEQFF.

This clonotype showed up just a few times. V is TRBV7-9 and J is TRBJ1-6; D is unresolved. V was trimmed by 1 base and J by 8 bases, leaving 3 bases between them. There are 12 residues in the CDR3. The V gene's germline CDR1 is SEHNR and CDR2 FQNEAQ (reference sequence). The CDR3, as DNA: TGTGCCAGCAGCTTAGAGTATTCACCCCTCCACTTT. Protein product: CASSLEYSPLHF.

The V gene is TRBV20-1, the J gene TRBJ1-5; D is possibly TRBD1 (6 bases). In germline, CDR1 is DFQATT, CDR2 SNEGSKA (reference sequence). This CDR3 comprises 15 residues. V was clipped by 0 bases and J by 5 bases, with 14 bases between them. CDR3 in DNA: TGCAGTGCTAGAGATCTACAGGGCCCCCATCAGCCCCAGCATTTT. It codes for CSARDLQGPHQPQHF.

About this clonotype itself: This sequence may be a read error, since a much larger clone differs from it by one base. J is TRBJ2-1 and V is TRBV11-2; 8 bases are shared with TRBD2. V was pared by 2 bases and J by 13 bases, with 16 bases of the junction left unmatched. The CDR3 is made up of 16 amino acids. Germline CDR1 SGHAT, CDR2 FQNNGV. The CDR3 protein is CASSLITGGRGSTQFF. DNA for the CDR3: TGTGCCAGCAGCTTAATTACGGGGGGGCGTGGATCGACCCAGTTCTTC.